These T cell receptor beta chains were read from a single sample in a study of cytomegalovirus exposure and HLA in healthy donors. Libraries were prepared by immunoSEQ multiplex PCR; TCRdb keeps only in-frame clonotypes and omits some of them. The sample has 95,000 to 110,000 clones; around 77% are singletons. Sequencing was done on a sample of PBMCs. These receptors originate from a man aged 18 to 30 in good health and CMV-seronegative. Each CDR3 is given with its conserved first and last residue. A D gene is named only where the DNA matches it firmly. Clone size is stated in some rows and not others, as once, few, many or a class when expanded.

>NA|TRBV4-3|NA|TRBJ2-7
CASSQDRVGYEQYF
TGCGCCAGCAGCCAAGACAGGGTGGGCTACGAGCAGTACTTC
>NA|TRBV9|NA|TRBJ2-2
CASSGGYTGELFF
TGTGCCAGCAGCGGCGGATACACCGGGGAGCTGTTTTTT
>NA|TRBV25-1|NA|TRBJ1-1
CASSASWGNTEAFF
TGTGCCAGCAGTGCCTCGTGGGGCAACACTGAAGCTTTCTTT
>NA|TRBV6-6|NA|TRBJ1-5
CASPWPQHF
TGTGCCAGCCCGTGGCCCCAGCATTTT
>TRBD1|TRBV7-9|NA|TRBJ1-2
CASSFGRGDGYPF
TGTGCCAGCAGCTTCGGCAGGGGGGATGGCTACCCCTTC
>NA|TRBV10-3|few|TRBJ1-1
CAIRSLNTEAFF
TGTGCCATCAGGAGCCTGAACACTGAAGCTTTCTTT
>TRBD1|TRBV19|NA|TRBJ1-5
CASTGTGYNQPQHF
TGTGCCAGTACCGGGACAGGGTACAATCAGCCCCAGCATTTT
>TRBD1|TRBV7-9|NA|TRBJ2-4
CASSALAGTAPVSKNIQYF
TGTGCCAGCAGCGCCCTGGCCGGGACAGCCCCAGTTTCCAAAAACATTCAGTACTTC
>TRBD1|TRBV5-8|few|TRBJ1-4
CASSHGQGLNEKLFF
TGTGCCAGCAGCCACGGACAGGGCCTGAATGAAAAACTGTTTTTT
>NA|TRBV5-1|NA|TRBJ2-3
CASSRRPTGSTDTQYF
TGCGCCAGCAGCCGCAGGCCAACAGGGAGCACAGATACGCAGTATTTT
>NA|TRBV5-8|NA|TRBJ2-3
CASSLVIRSGDTQYF
TGTGCCAGCAGCTTGGTAATCAGGTCCGGCGATACGCAGTATTTT
>NA|TRBV5-8|NA|TRBJ2-3
CASSPGLLVTDTQYF
TGTGCCAGCAGCCCGGGACTCCTAGTGACAGATACGCAGTATTTT
>NA|TRBV6-1|few|TRBJ1-6
CASSETPGRVYSPLHF
TGTGCCAGCAGTGAGACCCCAGGGAGGGTGTACTCACCCCTCCACTTT
>TRBD2|TRBV6-4|NA|TRBJ2-1
CASSDSSGAGNEQFF
TGTGCCAGCAGTGACTCGAGCGGGGCTGGAAATGAGCAGTTCTTC
>NA|TRBV6-5|NA|TRBJ2-1
CASSYLSGMGEQFF
TGTGCCAGCAGTTACCTTTCAGGGATGGGTGAGCAGTTCTTC
>NA|TRBV7-2|few|TRBJ2-5
CASSLGLGGAGETQYF
TGTGCCAGCAGCTTAGGCTTGGGCGGGGCGGGGGAGACCCAGTACTTC
>TRBD1|TRBV6-1|NA|TRBJ2-7
CASSRDRGSLEQYF
TGTGCCAGCAGCCGGGACAGGGGTTCCCTCGAGCAGTACTTC
>NA|TRBV6-4|NA|TRBJ2-3
CASSAGQSTDTQYF
TGTGCCAGCAGTGCGGGACAAAGCACAGATACGCAGTATTTT
>TRBD2|TRBV7-9|NA|TRBJ2-1
CASSLGSIGLAGGYNEQFF
TGTGCCAGCAGCTTAGGCTCCATCGGACTAGCGGGGGGGTACAATGAGCAGTTCTTC
>TRBD1|TRBV7-9|few|TRBJ2-7
CASRRQGSSYEQYF
TGTGCCAGCAGACGACAGGGGAGCTCCTACGAGCAGTACTTC
>NA|TRBV6-1|few|TRBJ1-1
CASSTAEVGSTEAFF
TGTGCCAGCAGTACCGCGGAGGTAGGGTCTACTGAAGCTTTCTTT
>TRBD2|TRBV4-1|NA|TRBJ2-3
CASSQDWASGGSDTQYF
TGCGCCAGCAGCCAAGATTGGGCTAGCGGGGGTTCAGATACGCAGTATTTT
>NA|TRBV9|NA|TRBJ2-5
CASSVDIRRETQYF
TGTGCCAGCAGCGTAGATATCCGCCGGGAGACCCAGTACTTC
>TRBD2|TRBV5-1|NA|TRBJ2-1
CASSQTGLAVNEQFF
TGCGCCAGCAGCCAAACGGGACTAGCAGTCAATGAGCAGTTCTTC
>TRBD1|TRBV10-3|NA|TRBJ2-3
CAINEQGARRTDTQYF
TGTGCCATCAACGAACAGGGGGCGCGGCGCACAGATACGCAGTATTTT
>NA|TRBV5-1|NA|TRBJ2-2
CASSAAGRSTGELFF
TGCGCCAGCAGTGCCGCGGGGAGGAGCACCGGGGAGCTGTTTTTT
>NA|TRBV9|NA|TRBJ2-7
CASSATGINEQYF
TGTGCCAGCAGCGCGACGGGGATCAACGAGCAGTACTTC
>TRBD2|TRBV7-9|NA|TRBJ2-3
CASRPSGGRSTDTQYF
TGTGCCAGCAGGCCTAGCGGGGGGCGGAGCACAGATACGCAGTATTTT
>NA|TRBV19|NA|TRBJ1-2
CASSTSILQNYGYTF
TGTGCCAGTAGTACCTCAATATTACAAAACTATGGCTACACCTTC
>NA|TRBV6-6|NA|TRBJ1-1
CASSRLTVEAFF
TGTGCCAGCAGTCGATTAACAGTTGAAGCTTTCTTT
>TRBD1|TRBV4-2|NA|TRBJ2-5
CASSQGGGQGGQETQYF
TGTGCCAGCAGCCAAGGTGGTGGACAGGGGGGACAAGAGACCCAGTACTTC
>NA|TRBV7-9|NA|TRBJ1-1
CASSPPQGGVVAEAFF
TGTGCCAGCAGCCCTCCACAGGGCGGTGTTGTCGCTGAAGCTTTCTTT
>NA|TRBV9|NA|TRBJ2-7
CASSAGNSNSYEQYF
TGTGCCAGCAGCGCGGGGAACTCCAACTCCTACGAGCAGTACTTC
>TRBD2|TRBV15|NA|TRBJ2-1
CATRTAERGEQFF
TGTGCCACCAGGACGGCGGAGCGGGGTGAGCAGTTCTTC
>NA|TRBV6-5|few|TRBJ2-6
CASSIQGAGANVLTF
TGTGCCAGCAGTATACAAGGGGCTGGGGCCAACGTCCTGACTTTC
>NA|TRBV28|NA|TRBJ1-5
CASRAGDGFGNQPQHF
TGTGCCAGCCGGGCAGGGGACGGTTTTGGCAATCAGCCCCAGCATTTT
>NA|TRBV25-1|NA|TRBJ1-2
CASSGGVGGYTF
TGTGCCAGCAGTGGGGGGGTGGGAGGCTACACCTTC
>NA|TRBV6-1|NA|TRBJ1-5
CASRGGPNQPQHF
TGTGCCAGCAGGGGGGGGCCTAATCAGCCCCAGCATTTT
>TRBD1|TRBV6-5|NA|TRBJ1-4
CASSSRQGWEKLFF
TGTGCCAGCAGTTCCAGACAGGGTTGGGAAAAACTGTTTTTT
>NA|TRBV7-8|NA|TRBJ2-7
CASSLSGSYEQYF
TGTGCCAGCAGCTTATCGGGTTCCTACGAGCAGTACTTC
>NA|TRBV5-5|NA|TRBJ1-5
CASSLIDSSNQPQHF
TGTGCCAGCAGCTTGATTGACAGTAGCAATCAGCCCCAGCATTTT
>TRBD2|TRBV2|once|TRBJ2-3
CASRAYRSGGLADTQYF
TGTGCCAGCAGGGCGTACCGTAGCGGGGGGCTCGCAGATACGCAGTATTTT